Below, 25 T cell receptor beta chains from the same sample are listed, as sequenced in a study of T-cell reconstitution after alpha-beta-depleted transplantation in children. Preparation of the TCRbeta library involved a method that used unique molecular identifiers. MiXCR, run by TCRdb on the PCR reads, gives a single entry per CDR3 protein. The repertoire holds 150,000 to 200,000 distinct CDR3 sequences, 5.5% to 7% seen once, with around 4.3% in the top ten. Sequenced material: PBMCs, taken before TCRalphabeta/CD19-depleted stem cell transplant. All receptors come from a girl under two years old with combined immunodeficiency, due to receive a stem cell transplant.

With regard to this clonotype: This may arise from a read error, as a much more abundant clone is one base away. In this CDR3 the conserved last residue, phenylalanine or tryptophan, is missing, so a read error is likely. V gene TRBV5-1 combines with J gene TRBJ1-1; no definite D call. The CDR3 is made up of 16 amino acids. V was cut by 3 bases and J by 0 bases, with 15 bases left in between. The V gene's germline CDR1 is SGHRS and CDR2 YFSETQ. CDR3 residues: CASSYVRSNLNTEAFL. CDR3 DNA sequence: TGCGCCAGCAGCTACGTCCGGAGTAACTTGAACACTGAAGCTTTCCTT.

This clonotype was counted many times. The gene calls are TRBV2 and TRBJ2-7; D tentatively fits TRBD1 or TRBD2 (5 bases each). The germline V gene has CDR1 SNHLY and CDR2 FYNNEI. With 8 bases removed from V and 3 bases from J, the gap between germline ends came to 23 bases. The CDR3 runs to 16 residues. Here the CDR3 reads CASCGWEISGIYEQYF. As DNA, the CDR3 is TGTGCCAGCTGTGGGTGGGAGATTTCAGGGATCTACGAGCAGTACTTC.

The sample holds many counts of this clonotype. The rearrangement joins TRBV10-3 to TRBJ2-3; 10 bases map to TRBD2. CDR1 ENHRY and CDR2 SYGVKD come from the germline V gene. This CDR3 comprises 16 residues. V shed 3 bases and J 1 base; nucleotides not matched to a gene: 4. CDR3 protein: CAISDYGTSGTDTQYF. The DNA for the CDR3 is TGTGCCATCAGTGACTACGGGACTAGCGGCACAGATACGCAGTATTTT.

This clonotype was counted at least ten times. The rearrangement uses TRBV19 and TRBJ2-1; a weak D match, TRBD2 (6 bases). Germline assignment: CDR1 LNHDA and CDR2 SQIVND (reference sequence). The V end lost 7 bases, the J end lost 0 bases, and 13 bases lay between the germline ends. The CDR3 contains 15 residues. Here the CDR3 DNA reads TGTGCCAGTAACCCGGGACTCCGCTCCTACAATGAGCAGTTCTTC. Translated, it gives CASNPGLRSYNEQFF.

This clonotype came up many times. The chain is built from TRBV7-3 and TRBJ2-1; TRBD1 or TRBD2 may be the D gene (6 bases each). V was cut by 2 bases and J by 5 bases, with 13 bases left in between. The length of the CDR3 is 15 residues. CDR1 SGHTA and CDR2 FQGTGA come from the germline V gene. As DNA, the CDR3 is TGTGCCAGCAGCTTATTGGGGGGCCGACACAATGAGCAGTTCTTC. It encodes CASSLLGGRHNEQFF.

Ten or more counts support this clonotype. The rearrangement links TRBV27 to TRBJ1-1, with TRBD1 matching over 10 bases. The CDR3 sequence is 14 residues long. The germline gives CDR1 MNHEY, CDR2 SMNVEV (reference sequence). V was clipped by 3 bases and J by 7 bases; unmatched bases: 5. CDR3 coding DNA: TGTGCCAGCAGTTTGCGGGGACAGGGGTATGAAGCTTTCTTT. Translating it yields CASSLRGQGYEAFF.

This clonotype was seen repeatedly, ten times or more. The chain couples TRBV29-1 to TRBJ1-1; D remains unclear. The CDR3 covers 14 residues. CDR1 is SQVTM and CDR2 is ANQGSEA in the germline V gene. V shed 0 bases and J shed 4 bases, with 12 bases lying between them. CDR3 coding DNA: TGCAGCGTTGAAGAGGTCAGGTGGGGCACTGAAGCTTTCTTT. It encodes CSVEEVRWGTEAFF.

This clonotype has ten or more counts. This rearrangement joins TRBV4-3 to TRBJ2-7; D not certain. V was clipped by 1 base and J by 1 base, with 5 bases between them. The CDR3 totals 13 residues. Germline loops: CDR1 LGHNA, CDR2 YSLEER. CDR3 sequence: CASSQAVSYEQYF. In nucleotides, the CDR3 is TGCGCCAGCAGCCAAGCGGTATCCTACGAGCAGTACTTC.

This clonotype was counted a few times. The V call is TRBV7-2, the J call TRBJ2-7, with 10 bases lining up with TRBD2. The CDR3 runs 14 residues. Germline CDR1 and CDR2: SGHTA and FQGNSA. J gave up 3 bases and V 5 bases, and 4 bases lay outside the gene matches. CDR3 sequence: CASSPASGSYEQYF. As DNA, the CDR3 is TGTGCCAGCAGCCCGGCTAGCGGGAGCTACGAGCAGTACTTC. Complete variable domain (other parts from reference TRBV7-2 and TRBJ2-7): GAGVSQSPSNKVTEKGKDVELRCDPISGHTALYWYRQSLGQGLEFLIYFQGNSAPDKSGLPSDRFSAERTGGSVSTLTIQRTQQEDSAVYLCASSPASGSYEQYFGPGTRLTVT.

This clonotype was observed at least ten times. The chain has TRBV15 and TRBJ2-1; no clear D gene. Between the trimmed V and J ends, which lost 0 bases and 4 bases, there was a span of 13 bases. This CDR3 spans 16 amino acids. CDR1 and CDR2 from the germline V gene are LNHNV and YYDKDF (reference sequence). The CDR3 bases are TGTGCCACCAGCAGAGAACCGATTTGGCCGTACAATGAGCAGTTCTTC. It is translated as CATSREPIWPYNEQFF. Based on the CDR3 plus reference TRBV15 and TRBJ2-1, the full variable domain is DAMVIQNPRYQVTQFGKPVTLSCSQTLNHNVMYWYQQKSSQAPKLLFHYYDKDFNNEADTPDNFQSRRPNTSFCFLDIRSPGLGDTAMYLCATSREPIWPYNEQFFGPGTRLTVL.

CDR3: CASSLTPSGSQETQYF. CDR3 sequence (DNA): TGTGCCAGCAGCTTAACGCCTAGCGGGAGCCAAGAGACCCAGTACTTC. The rearrangement uses TRBV7-3 and TRBJ2-5; 10 bases map to TRBD2. This CDR3 spans 16 amino acids. V was clipped by 0 bases and J by 1 base; unmatched bases: 2. Germline loops: CDR1 SGHTA, CDR2 FQGTGA.

This clonotype has at least ten counts. The gene calls are TRBV5-1 and TRBJ2-1; the D gene is possibly TRBD2 (6 bases). V gave up 4 bases and J gave up 3 bases, with 23 bases separating them. The length of the CDR3 is 18 residues. The germline gives CDR1 SGHRS, CDR2 YFSETQ. CDR3 sequence: CASSPPDGGGSFYNEQFF. The CDR3 DNA follows: TGCGCCAGCAGCCCTCCGGACGGGGGAGGATCCTTCTACAATGAGCAGTTCTTC. Filled out from reference TRBV5-1 and TRBJ2-1, the complete variable domain reads KAGVTQTPRYLIKTRGQQVTLSCSPISGHRSVSWYQQTPGQGLQFLFEYFSETQRNKGNFPGRFSGRQFSNSRSEMNVSTLELGDSALYLCASSPPDGGGSFYNEQFFGPGTRLTVL.

The table lists this clonotype with a few counts. The gene calls are TRBV6-2 or TRBV6-3 and TRBJ2-1, with 8 nucleotides matching TRBD1. The CDR3 is 17 amino acids. V gave up 6 bases and J gave up 2 bases; unmatched junction bases: 12. In germline, CDR1 is MNHEY, CDR2 SVGEGT. In DNA form, the CDR3 reads TGTGCCAGCAGCGAGACAGGGGCGTTTCCCCCCTACAATGAGCAGTTCTTC. The encoded protein is CASSETGAFPPYNEQFF.

This clonotype was found many times. This chain uses TRBV6-2 or TRBV6-3 with TRBJ2-7; TRBD1 matches 10 bases. Unmatched junction bases numbered 7, after V lost 5 bases and J lost 0 bases. CDR1 is MNHEY and CDR2 is SVGEGT in the germline V gene. The CDR3 contains 16 residues. CDR3 nucleotides: TGTGCCAGCAGTCCGACAGGGGGCAAATTCTCCTACGAGCAGTACTTC. Translating it yields CASSPTGGKFSYEQYF.

This clonotype was seen repeatedly, ten times or more. V and J are TRBV15 and TRBJ2-2; a weak D match, TRBD2 (6 bases). This CDR3 region has 14 residues. V was clipped by 5 bases and J by 7 bases, with 14 bases between them. Germline CDR1 reads LNHNV; CDR2 reads YYDKDF (reference sequence). The CDR3 protein is CATSLLWEDGELFF. CDR3 DNA: TGTGCCACCAGCTTACTCTGGGAGGACGGGGAGCTGTTTTTT.

There are many counts of this clonotype. The chain carries TRBV20-1 and TRBJ2-7; D is perhaps TRBD2 (6 bases). The CDR3 has 16 residues. The germline V gene has CDR1 DFQATT and CDR2 SNEGSKA (reference sequence). Trimming took off 0 bases at V and 2 bases at J, with 17 bases between the two ends. The CDR3 sequence is CSARDQTRILTYEQYF. The CDR3 nucleotides read TGCAGTGCTAGAGATCAGACTAGAATACTGACCTACGAGCAGTACTTC.

This clonotype was seen at least ten times. The CDR3 protein is CASSFGLASKTQYF. CDR3 DNA: TGTGCCAGCAGCTTCGGACTAGCTTCAAAGACCCAGTACTTC. The chain employs TRBV13 and TRBJ2-5; 8 bases fit TRBD2. There are 14 residues in the CDR3. V lost 3 bases and J lost 6; bases outside the gene matches: 6. CDR1 and CDR2 (germline): PRHDT, FYEKMQ (reference sequence).

Ten or more counts support this clonotype. The CDR3 here is CASSPQNSPLHF. The CDR3 region has the DNA TGTGCCAGCTCACCACAGAATTCACCCCTCCACTTT. The V and J genes are TRBV18 and TRBJ1-6; D unresolved. The CDR3 has 12 residues. Trimming took 1 base from V and 7 from J, leaving 2 bases between them. CDR1 and CDR2 from the germline V gene are KGHSH and LQKENI.

The chain combines TRBV9 with TRBJ2-7; D call uncertain. CDR1 is SGDLS and CDR2 is YYNGEE in the germline V gene. Trimming shortened V by 0 bases and J by 3 bases, and 13 bases separated the two germline ends. CDR3 length: 15 residues. The CDR3 loop is CASSVAGGPSYEQYF. In DNA form, the CDR3 reads TGTGCCAGCAGCGTAGCGGGCGGCCCGAGCTACGAGCAGTACTTC.

This clonotype was seen many times. The V and J genes are TRBV11-1 and TRBJ2-1; a weak D match, TRBD2 (5 bases). This CDR3 contains 13 residues. CDR1 and CDR2 from the germline V gene are SGHAT and FQDESV (reference sequence). The V end lost 4 bases, the J end lost 3 bases, and 7 bases lay between the germline ends. DNA of the CDR3: TGTGCCAGCAGCTACCGGGACTACAATGAGCAGTTCTTC. Translation gives CASSYRDYNEQFF.

This clonotype was found a few times. This chain uses TRBV7-3 with TRBJ2-7; D uncertain. Trimming cost V 5 bases and J 4 bases, with 12 bases left between them. The CDR3 loop spans 13 amino acids. Germline CDR1 and CDR2: SGHTA and FQGTGA. The CDR3 loop is CASSPGNGYEQYF. The CDR3 DNA follows: TGTGCCAGCAGCCCTGGGAACGGGTACGAGCAGTACTTC.

V and J are TRBV5-8 and TRBJ2-7; the match to TRBD1 covers 7 bases. J was trimmed by 5 bases and V by 0 bases; bases with no gene match: 8. The CDR3 has 15 amino acids. CDR1 SGHTS and CDR2 YDEGEE come from the germline V gene. The CDR3 region is CASSLGGTAVHEQYF. The CDR3 nucleotides are TGTGCCAGCAGCTTGGGGGGGACAGCGGTCCACGAGCAGTACTTC.

This clonotype was counted many times. The V call is TRBV20-1, the J call TRBJ2-1; weak D call: TRBD2 (6 bases). Germline V CDR1 and CDR2: DFQATT, SNEGSKA (reference sequence). The CDR3 is 16 amino acids. The V gene lost 4 bases and the J gene lost 6 bases, with 22 bases spanning the gap. The CDR3 is CSATPGIRLAINEQFF. The CDR3 region has the DNA TGCAGTGCTACCCCGGGAATAAGGCTAGCGATCAATGAGCAGTTCTTC.

For this clonotype: Given a much more abundant clone one base away, this may be a read error. The gene calls are TRBV14 and TRBJ1-1; tentatively, D is TRBD1 (5 bases). This CDR3 spans 13 amino acids. V was shortened by 1 base and J by 8 bases, with 11 bases between the two germline ends. Germline values: CDR1 SGHDN, CDR2 FVKESK. CDR3 coding DNA: TGTGCCAGCAGCCAAGTGGGGCGGCCCGAAGCTTTCTTT. Translating gives CASSQVGRPEAFF.

This clonotype was counted ten times or more. This chain links TRBV29-1 with TRBJ2-3; 8 bases match TRBD2. The CDR3 length is 16 residues. CDR1 is SQVTM, CDR2 ANQGSEA, per germline. The ends lost 1 base at V and 7 bases at J; junction bases unmatched: 13. Written as DNA, the CDR3 is TGCAGCGTTGAAGTTGGGCCTCGCGGGGGGATGTATACGCAGTATTTT. It encodes CSVEVGPRGGMYTQYF.